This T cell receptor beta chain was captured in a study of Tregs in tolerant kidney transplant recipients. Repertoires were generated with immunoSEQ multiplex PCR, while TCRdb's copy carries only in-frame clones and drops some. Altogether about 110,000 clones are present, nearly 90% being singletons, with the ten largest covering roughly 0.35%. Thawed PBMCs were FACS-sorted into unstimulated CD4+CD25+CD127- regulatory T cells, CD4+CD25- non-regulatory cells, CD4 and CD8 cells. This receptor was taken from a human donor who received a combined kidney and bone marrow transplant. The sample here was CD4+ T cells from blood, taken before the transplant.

CDR3 in amino acids: CASSGGLATNTGELFF. The CDR3 DNA sequence: TGTGCCAGCAGCGGCGGACTAGCGACGAACACCGGGGAGCTGTTTTTT. This chain connects TRBV9 to TRBJ2-2, with 9 bases identical to TRBD2. Unmatched junction bases numbered 3, after V lost 3 bases and J lost 0 bases. CDR3 size: 16 residues. From germline, CDR1 is SGDLS and CDR2 YYNGEE.